Listed below are T cell receptor beta chains from one sample, sequenced in a study of memory CD4+ T cells and cytomegalovirus serostatus. Sequencing used immunoSEQ multiplex PCR; TCRdb keeps in-frame clones, though not all of them. The table has tens of thousands of clones, 76% seen once. The sequenced sample was memory CD4+ T cells from blood. These receptor sequences come from an adult in good health and CMV-seronegative. The CDR3 runs from the conserved cysteine through the conserved F or W. Fields, in order: D gene, J gene, V gene, CDR3 length, clone size, CDR3 DNA, CDR3 protein. D genes are given only for firm matches. Not every row has a clone size; where given, it reads once, few, many or a size class.

. TRBJ2-3 TRBV28 15 . TGTGCCAGCAGTGGCGGGGGCGGCAGCACAGATACGCAGTATTTT CASSGGGGSTDTQYF
TRBD2 TRBJ2-1 TRBV25-1 16 . TGTGCCAGCAGTGAATTCAGGCTAGCGGGGGGCAATGAGCAGTTCTTC CASSEFRLAGGNEQFF
TRBD2 TRBJ2-2 TRBV6-5 15 . TGTGCCAGCAGTTTCGAGGGACTAGCGGGGGGGGAGCTGTTTTTT CASSFEGLAGGELFF
. TRBJ1-3 TRBV7-8 17 . TGTGCCAGCAGCTTCTCCGGCATATCCCACTCTGGAAACACCATATATTTT CASSFSGISHSGNTIYF
TRBD1 TRBJ2-1 TRBV5-4 14 . TGTGCCAGCAGCTTCGGGACAGGGATGAGTGAGCAGTTCTTC CASSFGTGMSEQFF
TRBD2 TRBJ2-5 TRBV27 19 . TGTGCCAGCAGTCCCCGGGGGGGACTAGCGGGGTACCGCGGAGAGACCCAGTACTTC CASSPRGGLAGYRGETQYF
TRBD1 TRBJ1-1 TRBV15 12 . TGTGCCACCAGCAGGGGACAGGGACGGGCTTTCTTT CATSRGQGRAFF
. TRBJ2-5 TRBV18 14 . TGTGCCAGCTCACTCACCCTCGGACAAGAGACCCAGTACTTC CASSLTLGQETQYF
. TRBJ1-1 TRBV11-3 14 few TGTGCCAGCAGCTCCCCAACCCGGACGACTGAAGCTTTCTTT CASSSPTRTTEAFF
. TRBJ1-2 TRBV5-4 12 . TGTGCCAGCAGCTTGGGGGGATTGGGCTACACCTTC CASSLGGLGYTF
. TRBJ1-3 TRBV5-1 13 . TGCGCCGGAGGGCGGTTCTCAGGAAACACCATATATTTT CAGGRFSGNTIYF
. TRBJ2-5 TRBV19 14 . TGTGCCACACACTCCGGGACATACCAAGAGACCCAGTACTTC CATHSGTYQETQYF
TRBD2 TRBJ2-1 TRBV19 15 . TGTGCCAGTCAAAGTAACAGAGGGAGGGTCAATGAGCAGTTCTTC CASQSNRGRVNEQFF
. TRBJ1-1 TRBV28 12 . TGTGCCAGCAGTTGGGGCCGGCTCGAAGCTTTCTTT CASSWGRLEAFF
. TRBJ1-2 TRBV9 14 . TGTGCCAGCAGCGAACACCTCGCTAACTATGGCTACACCTTC CASSEHLANYGYTF
TRBD2 TRBJ2-7 TRBV4-1 16 . TGCGCCAGCAGCCAAGTGGGTCTAGCGGGGGAATACGAGCAGTACTTC CASSQVGLAGEYEQYF
. TRBJ2-6 TRBV7-3 15 . TGTGCCAGCAGCCCCGGCATGGGTGGGGCCAACGTCCTGACTTTC CASSPGMGGANVLTF
. TRBJ2-7 TRBV5-1 14 few TGCGCCAGCAGCTTACAGGGATCCGGCTACGAGCAGTACTTC CASSLQGSGYEQYF
. TRBJ1-1 TRBV6-1 12 . TGTGCCAGCAGTGTCACAGGTCTTGAAGCTTTCTTT CASSVTGLEAFF
. TRBJ2-5 TRBV6-5 13 . TGTGCCAGCAGCCGACAGGGAGGAGAGACCCAGTACTTC CASSRQGGETQYF
. TRBJ1-6 TRBV6-1 16 few TGTGCCAGCAGTGAAGCGTTGGGCCTGGATTATTCACCCCTCCACTTT CASSEALGLDYSPLHF
TRBD1 TRBJ1-3 TRBV19 15 . TGTGCCGCCGAGGACAGGCGCTCTTCTGGAAACACCATATATTTT CAAEDRRSSGNTIYF
. TRBJ1-3 TRBV7-2 15 medium-sized TGTGCCAGCAGCTTAGGGGCAGGGCCTGGAAACACCATATATTTT CASSLGAGPGNTIYF
. TRBJ2-3 TRBV25-1 15 . TGTGCCAGCAGTGAATCGGGGCCATATACAGATACGCAGTATTTT CASSESGPYTDTQYF
. TRBJ1-2 TRBV5-1 14 medium-sized TGCGCCAGCAGCTTGGCATTGGCCAGCTATGGCTACACCTTC CASSLALASYGYTF
. TRBJ1-5 TRBV15 15 . TGTGCCACCAGCAGAGGGGTCGGGGGCATAATCGCCCAGCATTTT CATSRGVGGIIAQHF
. TRBJ1-5 TRBV6-1 15 few TGTGCCAGCCCCCGTCGAGGGTGGGGGGATCAGCCCCAGCATTTT CASPRRGWGDQPQHF
. TRBJ1-3 TRBV5-1 16 . TGCGCCAGCAGCTTGGACGTCAGGGGTACTGGAAACACCATATATTTT CASSLDVRGTGNTIYF
. TRBJ1-1 TRBV6-1 13 medium-sized TGTGCCAGCAGATCTACAGGGTACACTGAAGCTTTCTTT CASRSTGYTEAFF
TRBD2 TRBJ2-7 TRBV30 16 few TGTGCCTGGAGTGTACGACTAGCGGGCCCCTCCTACGAGCAGTACTTC CAWSVRLAGPSYEQYF
. TRBJ2-7 TRBV7-2 13 few TGTGCCAGCAGCTTCGGGGGAACCTACGAGCAGTACTTC CASSFGGTYEQYF
. TRBJ2-3 TRBV6-5 14 . TGTGCCAGCACCCGGGGCCCGGGTAGCGTTACGCAGTATTTT CASTRGPGSVTQYF
TRBD1 TRBJ2-7 TRBV18 14 . TGTGCCAGCTCACTACAGGGGGCTGGCTACGAGCAGTACTTC CASSLQGAGYEQYF
TRBD1 TRBJ2-3 TRBV5-4 16 many TGTGCCAGCAGCCCTAAGAAGGGACAGGGTCAAGATACGCAGTATTTT CASSPKKGQGQDTQYF
. TRBJ1-4 TRBV5-1 12 . TGCGCCAGCCGCCGGGACGGGGAAAAACTGTTTTTT CASRRDGEKLFF
. TRBJ1-1 TRBV9 15 . TGTGCCAGCAGCGTAGACGGGGGGATTAACACTGAAGCTTTCTTT CASSVDGGINTEAFF
TRBD1 TRBJ1-2 TRBV9 15 . TGTGCCAGCAGCGCCCTGAGACAGGGGATCTATGGCTACACCTTC CASSALRQGIYGYTF
TRBD1 TRBJ2-3 TRBV19 17 few TGTGCCAGTAGTCCTGATCCGGGGACAGGGAGCACAGATACGCAGTATTTT CASSPDPGTGSTDTQYF
. TRBJ1-6 TRBV6-5 16 . TGTGCCAGCAGTTACGGGGTCCCGGGGTATAATTCACCCCTCCACTTT CASSYGVPGYNSPLHF
TRBD1 TRBJ1-3 TRBV9 17 . TGTGCCAGCAGCGTAGGTGTGGGACAGGGGGCTGGAAACACCATATATTTT CASSVGVGQGAGNTIYF
. TRBJ1-1 TRBV6-1 12 once TGTGCCAGCAGAGCGGCGGGCACTGAAGCTTTCTTT CASRAAGTEAFF
. TRBJ1-5 TRBV28 18 . TGTGCCAGCAGTCACCTCTGGGGAGTCGAAAATAGCAATCAGCCCCAGCATTTT CASSHLWGVENSNQPQHF
. TRBJ2-1 TRBV18 17 . TGTGCCAGCTCACCAATTCGTGGGTCTAGCTCCTACAATGAGCAGTTCTTC CASSPIRGSSSYNEQFF
. TRBJ1-2 TRBV20-1 11 once TGCAGTGCTGGAAATCTCTATGGCTACACCTTC CSAGNLYGYTF
TRBD2 TRBJ2-7 TRBV5-1 14 . TGCGCCAGCAGCGCTAGCGGGGGCTACTACGAGCAGTACTTC CASSASGGYYEQYF
. TRBJ1-2 TRBV5-1 13 once TGCGCCAGCAGCGTGGACCTTATCTATGGCTACACCTTC CASSVDLIYGYTF
. TRBJ2-4 TRBV6-1 14 . TGTGCCAGCAGTGTAATGTTAGCCAAAAACATTCAGTACTTC CASSVMLAKNIQYF
TRBD1 TRBJ2-2 TRBV4-2 14 few TGTGCCAGCAGGGGACAGGGGAAATCTGGGGAGCTGTTTTTT CASRGQGKSGELFF
. TRBJ2-5 TRBV19 11 once TGTGCCAGTAGTATGCATCAGACCCAGTACTTC CASSMHQTQYF
. TRBJ1-2 TRBV4-2 17 . TGTGCCAGCAGCCAAGATCACCGCTCGGACAGCTTCAATGGCTACACCTTC CASSQDHRSDSFNGYTF
. TRBJ2-7 TRBV4-2 14 . TGTGCCAGCAGCCGCGACAGGAACTCCTACGAGCAGTACTTC CASSRDRNSYEQYF
. TRBJ1-2 TRBV28 15 . TGTGCCAGCAGCTCCACAGGGTTAGGGAACTATGGCTACACCTTC CASSSTGLGNYGYTF
. TRBJ1-3 TRBV28 15 . TGTGCCAGCAGCCCAGCAGGCGTTTACTCGAACACCATATATTTT CASSPAGVYSNTIYF
. TRBJ2-5 TRBV7-9 14 . TGTGCCAGCAGCTTAGTAGGGCGCCAAGAGACCCAGTACTTC CASSLVGRQETQYF
TRBD1 TRBJ2-2 TRBV18 15 . TGTGCCAGCTCACCGACAGGGGCCCTCACCGGGGAGCTGTTTTTT CASSPTGALTGELFF